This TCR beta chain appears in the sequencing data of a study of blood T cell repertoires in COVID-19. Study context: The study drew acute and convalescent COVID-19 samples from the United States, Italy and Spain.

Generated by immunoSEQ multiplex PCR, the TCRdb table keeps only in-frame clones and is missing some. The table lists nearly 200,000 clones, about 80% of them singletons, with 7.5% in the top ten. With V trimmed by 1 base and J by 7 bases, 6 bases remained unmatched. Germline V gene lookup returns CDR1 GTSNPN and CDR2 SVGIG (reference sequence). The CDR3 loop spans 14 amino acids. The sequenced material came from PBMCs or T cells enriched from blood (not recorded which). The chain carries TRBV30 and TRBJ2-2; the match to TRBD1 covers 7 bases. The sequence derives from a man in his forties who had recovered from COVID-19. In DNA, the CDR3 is TGTGCCTGGAGTGCTACAGGGGTGATCGGGGAGCTGTTTTTT. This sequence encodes CAWSATGVIGELFF.